A selection of T cell receptor beta chains follows, all from one sample in a study of OX40 agonist ivuxolimab in advanced cancers. Libraries were prepared by immunoSEQ multiplex PCR; TCRdb keeps only in-frame clonotypes and omits some of them. The table includes around 36,000 clones, more than 65% detected once. This specimen consisted of CD4+ or CD8+ T cells sorted from blood, obtained in a trial of the OX40 agonist ivuxolimab. All receptors derive from an adult with an advanced solid tumor such as melanoma, head and neck, liver or kidney cancer. Each CDR3 is given with its conserved first and last residue. A D gene is named only where the DNA matches it firmly. A clone size is listed for some rows: how often the clone was seen (once, few, many), or a class if it is expanded.

j_call	v_call	d_call	clone_size	cdr3_nt	cdr3_aa
TRBJ2-2	TRBV28	TRBD1	NA	TGTGCCAGCAGTTTATCGGACAGGGCCACCGGGGAGCTGTTTTTT	CASSLSDRATGELFF
TRBJ2-1	TRBV2	NA	NA	TGTGCCAGCAGCGCCACAGGGCCCGGGAACAATGAGCAGTTCTTC	CASSATGPGNNEQFF
TRBJ1-1	TRBV6-6	NA	NA	TGTGCCAGCAGCCCGGGGGGGAACACCGAAGCTTTCTTT	CASSPGGNTEAFF
TRBJ2-4	TRBV7-9	TRBD1	once	TGTGCCAGCAGTTACCAGACAGGGACAAACATTCAGTACTTC	CASSYQTGTNIQYF
TRBJ2-3	TRBV27	NA	NA	TGTGCCAGCGCCCGGGACGGGTCAAAAGATACGCAGTATTTT	CASARDGSKDTQYF
TRBJ1-3	TRBV21-1	NA	NA	TGTGCCAGCAGCAGCTGGGATGATTGGGGCACTTCTGGAAACACCATATATTTT	CASSSWDDWGTSGNTIYF
TRBJ1-6	TRBV5-1	NA	NA	TGCGCCAGCAGCGCCGGGGGGGGCGACTCACCCCTCCACTTT	CASSAGGGDSPLHF
TRBJ1-6	TRBV9	TRBD1	once	TGTGCCAGCAGCCCTATGCCAGGGGGTTATAATTCACCCCTCCACTTT	CASSPMPGGYNSPLHF
TRBJ2-6	TRBV10-2	NA	NA	TGCGCCAGCAGCTCCCCTCGGGGCTCGGGGGCCAACGTCCTGACTTTC	CASSSPRGSGANVLTF
TRBJ2-2	TRBV6-5	NA	NA	TGTGCCAGCAGCTACACGGGGATTTACACCGGGGAGCTGTTTTTT	CASSYTGIYTGELFF
TRBJ1-3	TRBV29-1	NA	NA	TGCAGCGTTGAGAAGGGCCCTGGAAACACCATATATTTT	CSVEKGPGNTIYF
TRBJ2-3	TRBV5-6	NA	NA	TGTGCCAGCAGCTTGGGAGTGCCGCAGTATTTT	CASSLGVPQYF
TRBJ2-5	TRBV9	TRBD2	NA	TGTGCCAGCAGTAGCCCGGGACTAGAACAAGAGACCCAGTACTTC	CASSSPGLEQETQYF
TRBJ2-3	TRBV5-8	TRBD1	once	TGTGCCAGCAGCTCAGGACAGGGGGCGAGCACAGATACGCAGTATTTT	CASSSGQGASTDTQYF
TRBJ2-1	TRBV6-4	TRBD2	NA	TGTGCCAGCAGTGAAGGTAGCGGGAGTTACAATGAGCAGTTCTTC	CASSEGSGSYNEQFF
TRBJ2-7	TRBV6-1	TRBD1	NA	TGTGCCAGCAAGTCTTGGGACAGCGACGGACAGCAATACTTC	CASKSWDSDGQQYF
TRBJ2-2	TRBV19	NA	NA	TGTGCCAGTAGGACGCCTGGGCGCACCGGGGAGCTGTTTTTT	CASRTPGRTGELFF
TRBJ2-3	TRBV11-3	TRBD2	NA	TGTGCCAGCAGCTTAGGCGGGAGGTGGAGCACAGATACGCAGTATTTT	CASSLGGRWSTDTQYF
TRBJ1-2	TRBV2	NA	NA	TGTGCCAGCATGGTGGAGATTAACTATGGCTACACCTTC	CASMVEINYGYTF
TRBJ1-2	TRBV5-4	NA	NA	TGTGCCAGCAGCTTGGGCCAGGGCGACTATGGCTACACCTTC	CASSLGQGDYGYTF
TRBJ2-7	TRBV18	NA	few	TGTGCCAGCTCACCAGGGTACTACGAGCAGTACTTC	CASSPGYYEQYF
TRBJ2-6	TRBV6-1	NA	NA	TGTGCCAGCAGTGAAGCAAGGACAGGGGCCAACGTCCTGACTTTC	CASSEARTGANVLTF
TRBJ1-2	TRBV7-2	NA	NA	TGTGCCAGCAACCCGACGGGGGGTGGTGGTGGCTACACCTTC	CASNPTGGGGGYTF
TRBJ2-2	TRBV7-2	NA	NA	TGTGCCAGCACTTATTTTGATAGGGGGGAGCTGTTTTTT	CASTYFDRGELFF
TRBJ2-1	TRBV7-2	NA	NA	TGTGCCAGCAGCTTAATTGGATACAATGAGCAGTTCTTC	CASSLIGYNEQFF
TRBJ2-3	TRBV27	TRBD1	NA	TGTGCCAGCATCATACAGGGGGCTATAACGAGGGGCACAGATACGCAGTATTTT	CASIIQGAITRGTDTQYF
TRBJ2-7	TRBV28	NA	NA	TGTGCCAGCAGTTTCGGGACCTACGAGCAGTACTTC	CASSFGTYEQYF
TRBJ2-5	TRBV10-1	NA	NA	TGCGCCAGCAGTGAGGATGAAGAGACCCAGTACTTC	CASSEDEETQYF
TRBJ1-1	TRBV9	NA	NA	TGTGCCAGCAGCCCCCAGGTGCAGGGGAGGACTGAAGCTTTCTTT	CASSPQVQGRTEAFF
TRBJ2-2	TRBV6-1	NA	NA	TGTGCCAGCAGGGGTATGGGGAAAACCACCGGGGAGCTGTTTTTT	CASRGMGKTTGELFF
TRBJ2-5	TRBV14	TRBD2	NA	TGTGCCAGCAGCCAAAAACTAGCGGGAGTGGAGACCCAGTACTTC	CASSQKLAGVETQYF
TRBJ2-7	TRBV10-1	NA	few	TGCGCCAGCAGCGACAAGGAACCCTACGAGCAGTACTTC	CASSDKEPYEQYF
TRBJ1-6	TRBV28	NA	once	TGTGCCAGCAGTTTAGGACTGAAGTATAATTCACCCCTCCACTTT	CASSLGLKYNSPLHF
TRBJ1-2	TRBV2	NA	few	TGTGCCAGCTTTCAGGGGACGAACTATGGCTACACCTTC	CASFQGTNYGYTF
TRBJ2-7	TRBV9	TRBD2	once	TGTGCCAGTTCGGGAGGAAGACCCTACGAGCAGTACTTC	CASSGGRPYEQYF